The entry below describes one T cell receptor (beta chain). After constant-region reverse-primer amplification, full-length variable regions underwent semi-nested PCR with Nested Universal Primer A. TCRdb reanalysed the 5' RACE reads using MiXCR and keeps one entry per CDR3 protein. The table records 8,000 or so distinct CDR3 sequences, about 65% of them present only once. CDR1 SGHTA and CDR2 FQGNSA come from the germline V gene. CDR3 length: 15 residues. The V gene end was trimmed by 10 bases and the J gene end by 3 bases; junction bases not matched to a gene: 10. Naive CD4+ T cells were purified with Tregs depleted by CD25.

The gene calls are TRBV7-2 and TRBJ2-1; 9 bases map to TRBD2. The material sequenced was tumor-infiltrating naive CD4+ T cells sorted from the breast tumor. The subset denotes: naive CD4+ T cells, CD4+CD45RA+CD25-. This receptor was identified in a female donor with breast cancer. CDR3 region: CAIQDSGSFYNEQFF. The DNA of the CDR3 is TGTGCCATCCAAGATAGCGGGAGCTTCTACAATGAGCAGTTCTTC.